A selection of T cell receptor beta chains follows, all from one sample in a study of T-cell reconstitution after alpha-beta-depleted transplantation in children. One entry per CDR3 protein results from TCRdb running MiXCR on the PCR reads. Among about 74,000 distinct CDR3 sequences, over 12% were seen once, and the ten largest hold 27%. Sequenced here: PBMCs, mostly from graft donor cells, sampled 180 days after TCRalphabeta/CD19-depleted stem cell transplant. Source of these receptors: a male patient between 2 and 15 years old who had a stem cell transplant for acute lymphoblastic leukemia, so the T cells may come from the graft donor. The CDR3 runs from the conserved cysteine through the conserved F or W. The D gene is left open where the match is weak. Clone size is given for some rows only: seen once, a few or many times, or a class if the clone is expanded.

>.|15|.|TRBJ2-7|TRBV15
CATSRDWGPSYEQYF
TGTGCCACCAGCAGAGATTGGGGGCCCTCCTACGAGCAGTACTTC
>.|15|.|TRBJ2-1|TRBV7-8
CASSIQVMGFNEQFF
TGTGCCAGCAGTATACAGGTAATGGGGTTTAATGAGCAGTTCTTC
>few|14|.|TRBJ2-2|TRBV7-9
CASSRRGPTGELFF
TGTGCCAGCAGTCGGAGAGGCCCCACCGGGGAGCTGTTTTTT
>few|14|.|TRBJ1-2|TRBV25-1
CASSEGVMGNGYTF
TGTGCCAGCAGTGAAGGAGTCATGGGGAACGGCTACACCTTC
>few|18|TRBD2|TRBJ2-3|TRBV5-1
CASRLGPLRETSTDTQYF
TGCGCCAGCAGGTTAGGCCCATTGCGGGAGACTAGCACAGATACGCAGTATTTT
>.|13|.|TRBJ1-2|TRBV29-1
CSVRDSTNYGYTF
TGCAGCGTTCGGGACTCTACTAACTATGGCTACACCTTC
>many|14|.|TRBJ2-5|TRBV20-1
CSASGGIREETQYF
TGCAGTGCTAGTGGAGGGATAAGGGAAGAGACCCAGTACTTC
>few|14|.|TRBJ2-3|TRBV6-1
CASSEGLYTDTQYF
TGTGCCAGCAGTGAGGGACTTTACACAGATACGCAGTATTTT
>.|19|TRBD2|TRBJ2-2|TRBV7-3
CASSRRPSPGTINTGELFF
TGTGCCAGCAGCCGTAGGCCATCACCCGGGACTATCAACACCGGGGAGCTGTTTTTT
>.|15|.|TRBJ2-3|TRBV18
CASSPTAPWTDTQYF
TGTGCCAGCTCACCGACAGCTCCGTGGACAGATACGCAGTATTTT
>many|14|.|TRBJ1-5|TRBV5-1
CASSPGRGNQPQHF
TGCGCCAGCAGCCCCGGAAGGGGTAATCAGCCCCAGCATTTT
>.|12|.|TRBJ2-7|TRBV28
CASSSPAWEQYF
TGTGCCAGCAGCTCTCCAGCTTGGGAGCAGTACTTC
>.|14|TRBD1|TRBJ1-4|TRBV11-2
CASSLETGSEKLFF
TGTGCCAGCAGCTTAGAGACAGGGAGTGAAAAACTGTTTTTT
>few|17|TRBD1|TRBJ2-4|TRBV28
CASSFQDRLLAKNIQYF
TGTGCCAGCAGTTTCCAGGACAGGCTACTAGCCAAAAACATTCAGTACTTC
>few|14|TRBD1|TRBJ2-5|TRBV7-2
CASSFRDRTETQYF
TGTGCCAGCAGCTTCCGGGACAGAACAGAGACCCAGTACTTC
>.|13|TRBD1|TRBJ2-3|TRBV28
CASSSFDRVTQYF
TGTGCCAGCAGTTCCTTTGACAGGGTTACGCAGTATTTT
>few|17|TRBD1|TRBJ1-2|TRBV7-9
CASSLAGQGEKGYGYTF
TGTGCCAGCAGCTTAGCAGGACAGGGGGAGAAAGGCTATGGCTACACCTTC
>many|14|.|TRBJ1-1|TRBV5-1
CASSSLWGETEAFF
TGCGCCAGCAGCTCCCTATGGGGAGAGACTGAAGCTTTCTTT
>many|16|.|TRBJ2-7|TRBV20-1
CSARDQGRAESYEQYF
TGCAGTGCTAGAGATCAGGGGAGGGCGGAGAGCTACGAGCAGTACTTC
>few|14|.|TRBJ1-4|TRBV5-1
CASSQGHESEKLFF
TGCGCCAGCAGCCAGGGACACGAGAGTGAAAAACTGTTTTTT
>.|13|.|TRBJ2-7|TRBV2
CASSVGPQREQYF
TGTGCCAGCAGTGTTGGCCCTCAGAGGGAGCAGTACTTC
>few|14|.|TRBJ2-7|TRBV7-3
CASSLTKGSYEQYF
TGTGCCAGCAGCTTAACGAAAGGCAGCTACGAGCAGTACTTC
>few|14|TRBD1|TRBJ2-5|TRBV5-4
CASSYRQGRETQYF
TGTGCCAGCAGCTACCGACAGGGACGAGAGACCCAGTACTTC
>.|15|.|TRBJ1-2|TRBV12-3/TRBV12-4
CASGLWRAPVAGYTF
TGTGCCAGCGGACTTTGGAGGGCGCCTGTGGCTGGCTACACCTTC
>.|11|TRBD1|TRBJ2-1|TRBV7-7
CARQGLDEQFF
TGTGCTAGACAGGGTCTTGATGAGCAGTTCTTC
>.|12|.|TRBJ1-2|TRBV6-1
CASSEAAYGYTF
TGTGCCAGCAGTGAAGCGGCCTATGGCTACACCTTC
>many|14|.|TRBJ2-1|TRBV5-1
CASSFFRFSDEQFF
TGCGCCAGCAGCTTCTTTAGGTTTAGCGATGAGCAGTTCTTC
>.|12|.|TRBJ2-3|TRBV29-1
CSGRGLTDTQYF
TGCAGCGGGCGGGGCTTAACAGATACGCAGTATTTT
>few|12|.|TRBJ2-5|TRBV29-1
CSVLDSQETQYF
TGCAGCGTCCTTGACAGCCAAGAGACCCAGTACTTC
>few|12|.|TRBJ1-6|TRBV12-3/TRBV12-4
CASSGNGSPLHF
TGTGCCAGCAGTGGGAACGGTTCACCCCTCCACTTT
>.|13|.|TRBJ1-2|TRBV29-1
CSVFIAQKYGYTF
TGCAGCGTCTTTATAGCACAGAAATATGGCTACACCTTC
>.|14|TRBD1|TRBJ2-2|TRBV27
CASTDRLNTGELFF
TGTGCCAGCACGGACAGGCTTAACACCGGGGAGCTGTTTTTT
>.|15|TRBD2|TRBJ2-3|TRBV7-3
CASAFRGGSGDTQYF
TGTGCCAGCGCTTTCCGGGGGGGGTCGGGTGATACGCAGTATTTT
>.|14|.|TRBJ1-5|TRBV20-1
CSARKGVGNQPQHF
TGCAGTGCTAGAAAGGGCGTGGGCAATCAGCCCCAGCATTTT
>.|18|.|TRBJ2-6|TRBV5-1
CASSLAGGDSSGANVLTF
TGCGCCAGCAGCTTGGCCGGAGGGGACAGCTCTGGGGCCAACGTCCTGACTTTC
>once|16|TRBD2|TRBJ2-2|TRBV5-1
CASSSPGGWRTGELFF
TGCGCCAGCAGCTCACCCGGGGGGTGGAGGACCGGGGAGCTGTTTTTT
>.|15|.|TRBJ1-1|TRBV4-3
CASSQELGRITEAFF
TGCGCCAGCAGCCAAGAATTGGGTCGGATCACTGAAGCTTTCTTT
>few|15|.|TRBJ1-5|TRBV5-1
CASSLGSPSNQPQHF
TGCGCCAGCAGCTTAGGGAGTCCCAGCAATCAGCCCCAGCATTTT
>few|12|.|TRBJ2-7|TRBV11-2
CASSAGFYEQYF
TGTGCCAGCAGCGCCGGCTTCTACGAGCAGTACTTC
>once|15|.|TRBJ2-7|TRBV24-1
CATSDSGTLPYEQYF
TGTGCCACCAGTGATTCCGGGACTCTTCCCTACGAGCAGTACTTC
>.|14|TRBD1|TRBJ2-1|TRBV20-1
CSARVGQGYNEQFF
TGCAGTGCTAGAGTGGGACAGGGATACAATGAGCAGTTCTTC
>few|15|.|TRBJ2-5|TRBV9
CASSVDSGAKETQYF
TGTGCCAGCAGCGTAGATTCAGGGGCAAAAGAGACCCAGTACTTC
>many|16|.|TRBJ2-4|TRBV12-3/TRBV12-4
CASTLGSLLAKNIQYF
TGTGCCAGCACCCTAGGGTCACTCTTAGCCAAAAACATTCAGTACTTC
>.|14|.|TRBJ1-2|TRBV5-1
CASSLAGFSYGYTF
TGCGCCAGCAGCTTGGCCGGGTTTTCCTATGGCTACACCTTC
>few|15|TRBD2|TRBJ2-7|TRBV9
CASSVSSGRTYEQYF
TGTGCCAGCAGCGTGAGTAGCGGGAGGACCTACGAGCAGTACTTC
>many|15|.|TRBJ1-6|TRBV7-2
CASSLDNRVGSPLHF
TGTGCCAGCAGCTTAGATAACAGGGTTGGATCACCCCTCCACTTT
>.|17|.|TRBJ2-2|TRBV7-2
CASSLNLVKGSTGELFF
TGTGCCAGCAGCTTGAACCTGGTGAAAGGTTCCACCGGGGAGCTGTTTTTT
>.|12|.|TRBJ2-7|TRBV25-1
CASSDRSYEQYF
TGTGCCAGCAGTGATCGCTCCTACGAGCAGTACTTC
>.|12|.|TRBJ2-5|TRBV27
CASSYTGETQYF
TGTGCCAGCAGTTACACAGGGGAGACCCAGTACTTC
>.|15|.|TRBJ2-7|TRBV7-9
CASSLGWTATYEQYF
TGTGCCAGCAGCTTAGGATGGACTGCCACCTACGAGCAGTACTTC
>.|15|.|TRBJ1-6|TRBV4-2
CASSQLGSYNSPLHF
TGTGCCAGCAGCCAACTGGGATCCTATAATTCACCCCTCCACTTT